This T cell receptor (beta chain) is from a study of blood T cell repertoires in COVID-19. The wider study: The study drew acute and convalescent COVID-19 samples from the United States, Italy and Spain. In each case, the material was cDNA or gDNA derived from T cells, B-cell-depleted T cells, or PBMCs.

Repertoires were generated with immunoSEQ multiplex PCR, while TCRdb's copy carries only in-frame clones and drops some. The table lists roughly 230,000 clones, about 83% of them singletons. The germline gives CDR1 SGHTA, CDR2 FQGTGA. The V end lost 4 bases, the J end lost 0 bases, and 9 bases lay between the germline ends. This CDR3 has 14 amino acids. Sequencing was performed on peripheral blood. This chain joins TRBV7-3 and TRBJ1-1; possibly TRBD1 for D (6 bases). The TCR comes from a human donor in a cohort sampled during active COVID-19. The CDR3 loop is CASSSQGMNTEAFF. The CDR3 DNA is TGTGCCAGCAGCTCCCAGGGGATGAACACTGAAGCTTTCTTT.